The TCR beta chain under discussion was sequenced for a study of cytomegalovirus exposure and HLA in healthy donors. Study-level results: TCR beta V- and J-gene trimming was later associated with a missense DCLRE1C variant. The study recorded around 160 TCR beta chains that were cytomegalovirus-associated. An observed cluster of highly shared sequence variants was recorded as a likely sequencing artifact. Earlier results showed most TCR beta V segments being productive about 87% or about 30% of the time.

Note on this clone: The antigen remains unidentified.

Vbeta (60) and Jbeta (13) primers were used in the PCR. Using immunoSEQ multiplex PCR, the repertoire was profiled, and TCRdb retains in-frame clones only, with some absent. The repertoire holds about 200,000 clones, with 80% to 85% as singletons. CDR3 size: 13 residues. Trimming cost V 0 bases and J 7 bases, with 10 bases left between them. CDR1 and CDR2 (germline): MNHEY, SMNVEV (reference sequence). This sequence was found in a woman aged 35 to 49 in good health and CMV-seronegative. Sequenced input: PBMCs. The V and J genes are TRBV27 and TRBJ2-7, with a tentative D call TRBD1 (5 bases). The CDR3 region has the DNA TGTGCCAGCAGTTTATCGGCGGCAGGGGAGCAGTACTTC. It is translated as CASSLSAAGEQYF.